In its sample, the clone carrying this T cell receptor beta chain was seen a few times. Its target is not known. There are 9 residues in the CDR3. The germline V and J ends were trimmed by 11 bases and 8 bases, with 9 bases remaining between them. Looked up from germline, CDR1 is SNHLY and CDR2 is FYNNEI. TCRdb re-called the reads with MiXCR, one entry per CDR3 protein. The sample includes around 710,000 distinct CDR3 sequences, 25% to 30% seen only once; the top ten take over 10%. The entry originates in a study of T cell repertoires in cytomegalovirus infection. Turning to the study itself: Both CMV infection and a matching HLA type were indicated by public TCR beta signatures. Study-level results: Ex vivo responses were dominated by HLA-C-restricted CMV-specific TCR beta clonotypes.

The V gene is TRBV2, the J gene TRBJ1-2, with D uncertain. The TCR comes from a human donor in good health (CMV status not recorded). Some clones in this sample may be carry-over from other donors' samples. The sequencing here drew on cultured CD8+ T cells from PBMCs, taken from culture after CMV antigen stimulation. The CDR3 sequence: CASNRGYTF. In nucleotides, the CDR3 is TGTGCCTCCAATAGGGGCTACACCTTC.